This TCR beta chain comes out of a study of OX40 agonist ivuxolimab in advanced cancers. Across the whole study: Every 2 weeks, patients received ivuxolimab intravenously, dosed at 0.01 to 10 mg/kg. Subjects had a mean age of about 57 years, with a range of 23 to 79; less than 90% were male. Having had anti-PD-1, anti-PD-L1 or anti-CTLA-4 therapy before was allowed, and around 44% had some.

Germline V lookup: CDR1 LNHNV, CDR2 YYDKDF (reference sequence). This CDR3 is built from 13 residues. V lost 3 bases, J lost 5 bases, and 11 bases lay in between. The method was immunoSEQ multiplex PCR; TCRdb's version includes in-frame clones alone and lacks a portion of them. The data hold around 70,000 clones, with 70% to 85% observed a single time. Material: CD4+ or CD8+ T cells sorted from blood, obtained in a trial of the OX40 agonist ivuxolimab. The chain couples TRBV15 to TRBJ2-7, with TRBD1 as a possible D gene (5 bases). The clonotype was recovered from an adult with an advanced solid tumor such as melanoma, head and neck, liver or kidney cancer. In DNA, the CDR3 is TGTGCCACCAGCAGGGATCAGGGCCACGAGCAGTACTTC. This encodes CATSRDQGHEQYF. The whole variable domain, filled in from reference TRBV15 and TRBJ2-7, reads DAMVIQNPRYQVTQFGKPVTLSCSQTLNHNVMYWYQQKSSQAPKLLFHYYDKDFNNEADTPDNFQSRRPNTSFCFLDIRSPGLGDTAMYLCATSRDQGHEQYFGPGTRLTVT.